These 15 T cell receptor beta chains originate from one sample sequenced in a study of T cell responses to AZD1222 COVID-19 vaccine. Method: immunoSEQ multiplex PCR; TCRdb's copy keeps in-frame clones and lacks some. Found here are about 130,000 clones, around nine tenths of them singletons; the top ten hold 1.5% to 2%. Sequencing used peripheral blood, obtained on day 0 of AZD1222 vaccination. All receptors derive from an adult in good health.

The chain combines TRBV10-3 with TRBJ2-7, with 8 nucleotides matching TRBD1. Trimming removed 0 bases from V and 6 bases from J; junction bases left unmatched: 7. The CDR3 extends over 15 amino acids. CDR1 and CDR2 from the germline V gene are ENHRY and SYGVKD. CDR3 residues: CAISESLGQGGEQYF. Written as DNA, the CDR3 is TGTGCCATCAGTGAGTCGTTAGGACAGGGTGGCGAGCAGTACTTC.

This rearrangement joins TRBV11-2 to TRBJ1-2; D uncertain. The V gene lost 8 bases and the J gene lost 3 bases, with 10 bases spanning the gap. The CDR3 loop spans 12 amino acids. The germline gives CDR1 SGHAT, CDR2 FQNNGV. CDR3 nucleotide sequence: TGTGCCAGCGTGGGCACCCACTATGGCTACACCTTC. It specifies CASVGTHYGYTF.

V gene TRBV3-1 (or the pseudogene TRBV3-2) combines with J gene TRBJ1-1; tentatively, D is TRBD1 (6 bases). The CDR3 is made up of 14 amino acids. Trimming took 3 bases from V and 4 from J, leaving 12 bases between them. Germline loops: CDR1 LGHDT, CDR2 YNNKEL (reference sequence). This CDR3 is CASSQPARGTEAFF. The CDR3, as DNA: TGTGCCAGCAGCCAGCCGGCCAGGGGCACTGAAGCTTTCTTT.

The chain is built from TRBV15 and TRBJ1-2; possibly TRBD1 for D (5 bases). Per the germline V gene, CDR1 is LNHNV and CDR2 is YYDKDF (reference sequence). The CDR3 extends over 16 amino acids. Trimming shortened V by 0 bases and J by 5 bases, and 16 bases separated the two germline ends. CDR3 nucleotides: TGTGCCACCAGCAGAGATCTAAACGCAGGGATTTATGGCTACACCTTC. Translated: CATSRDLNAGIYGYTF.

This chain uses TRBV29-1 with TRBJ2-6; 12 bases are a match to TRBD1. CDR1 is SQVTM and CDR2 is ANQGSEA in the germline V gene. The V segment lost 3 bases and the J segment 0 bases; nucleotides outside the gene matches: 3. The CDR3 contains 17 residues. The CDR3 spells CSVEGQGAYSGANVLTF. The CDR3 bases are TGCAGCGTTGAGGGACAGGGGGCCTACTCTGGGGCCAACGTCCTGACTTTC.

The chain combines TRBV7-2 with TRBJ1-2, with 8 bases fitting TRBD1. The CDR3 extends over 13 amino acids. V trimming: 1 base; J trimming: 5 bases; junction bases outside the gene matches: 0. CDR1 and CDR2 (germline): SGHTA, FQGNSA. CDR3 sequence reads: CASSLGTGYGYTF. CDR3 bases: TGTGCCAGCAGCTTAGGGACAGGGTATGGCTACACCTTC.

This clone turned up a few times. The genes are TRBV4-2 and TRBJ2-2, with 11 bases fitting TRBD1. This CDR3 has 16 residues. Germline lookup yields CDR1 LGHNA and CDR2 YNFKEQ. The ends lost 0 bases at V and 7 bases at J; junction bases unmatched: 4. CDR3: CASSQDGTGGGGELFF. CDR3 DNA sequence: TGTGCCAGCAGCCAAGATGGGACAGGGGGTGGCGGGGAGCTGTTTTTT.

This rearrangement joins TRBV6-5 to TRBJ1-1, with D possibly matching TRBD1 (5 bases). This CDR3 has 15 amino acids. Trimming shortened V by 0 bases and J by 0 bases, and 8 bases separated the two germline ends. The V gene's germline CDR1 is MNHEY and CDR2 SVGAGI. CDR3 sequence (DNA): TGTGCCAGCAGTTACTCGACGACAGTGAACACTGAAGCTTTCTTT. Amino acids: CASSYSTTVNTEAFF.

The chain employs TRBV5-4 and TRBJ2-7, with D perhaps matching TRBD1 (6 bases). V lost 0 bases, J lost 2 bases, and 15 bases lay in between. Germline CDR1 SGHNT, CDR2 YYREEE (reference sequence). This CDR3 is 16 amino acids long. The CDR3 DNA sequence: TGTGCCAGCAGCTTGGCCCCCGGGACACTCCCCTACGAGCAGTACTTC. This gives the protein CASSLAPGTLPYEQYF.

The V gene is TRBV11-2, the J gene TRBJ2-4; D may match TRBD1 or TRBD2 (5 bases each). Looked up from germline, CDR1 is SGHAT and CDR2 is FQNNGV. Trimming took off 3 bases at V and 6 bases at J, with 12 bases between the two ends. This CDR3 region has 14 residues. The chain's CDR3 is CASSFEGILNIQYF. The CDR3 coding sequence is TGTGCCAGCAGCTTTGAGGGGATCCTAAACATTCAGTACTTC. Filled out from reference TRBV11-2 and TRBJ2-4, the complete variable domain reads EAGVAQSPRYKIIEKRQSVAFWCNPISGHATLYWYQQILGQGPKLLIQFQNNGVVDDSQLPKDRFSAERLKGVDSTLKIQPAKLEDSAVYLCASSFEGILNIQYFGAGTRLSVL.

CDR3 nucleotide sequence: TGTGCCAGCAGCGAATCACGCCGAGGGTTATCACCCCTCCACTTT. As protein: CASSESRRGLSPLHF. This sequence joins TRBV2 and TRBJ1-6; D gene unclear. Germline CDR1 and CDR2: SNHLY and FYNNEI. The CDR3 contains 15 residues. V was cut by 6 bases and J by 10 bases, with 19 bases left in between.

CDR3 sequence: CASSYPVESGNQPQHF. DNA for the CDR3: TGTGCCAGCAGTTACCCCGTAGAAAGCGGCAATCAGCCCCAGCATTTT. The J gene is TRBJ1-5, the V gene TRBV6-2 or TRBV6-3, with unresolved D. CDR3 length: 16 amino acids. The germline V and J ends were trimmed by 2 bases and 2 bases, with 13 bases remaining between them. The germline gives CDR1 MNHEY, CDR2 SVGEGT.

The rearrangement joins TRBV5-1 to TRBJ2-1; 8 nucleotides agree with TRBD1. J lost 1 base, V lost 3 bases, and 6 bases had no gene match. The CDR3 totals 16 residues. Germline V gene lookup returns CDR1 SGHRS and CDR2 YFSETQ. The CDR3 protein is CASSSSGGASYNEQFF. The CDR3, as DNA: TGCGCCAGCAGCTCCTCAGGGGGCGCGTCCTACAATGAGCAGTTCTTC.

V and J are TRBV9 and TRBJ2-2, with D hard to call. This CDR3 region has 15 residues. Germline CDR1 SGDLS, CDR2 YYNGEE. V shed 1 base and J shed 5 bases, with 12 bases lying between them. CDR3 in DNA: TGTGCCAGCAGCGTAACTTGGGGTTCTACCGGGGAGCTGTTTTTT. Its protein product is CASSVTWGSTGELFF.

This chain's CDR3 is CASRGSTTGPSYEQYF. As DNA, the CDR3 is TGTGCCAGCAGGGGATCGACGACAGGTCCGTCCTACGAGCAGTACTTC. This chain joins TRBV2 and TRBJ2-7; D might be TRBD1 (6 bases). V lost 6 bases to trimming and J lost 1 base, with 19 bases between them. CDR3 size: 16 residues. CDR1 SNHLY and CDR2 FYNNEI come from the germline V gene.